Below, 13 T cell receptor beta chains from the same sample are listed, as sequenced in a study of control samples from healthy donors and cancer patients. Assay: immunoSEQ multiplex PCR; the TCRdb copy retains only in-frame clones and omits some. The sample comprises approximately 100,000 clones, roughly 84% of which are singletons, and 2.1% rests with the top ten. Material for sequencing was blood. These receptor sequences come from a woman in her 40s in good health.

The chain links TRBV5-4 to TRBJ2-5; 8 bases match TRBD2. Germline CDR1 and CDR2: SGHNT and YYREEE (reference sequence). This CDR3 has 16 residues. Trimming removed 0 bases from V and 0 bases from J; junction bases left unmatched: 4. The DNA of the CDR3 is TGTGCCAGCAGCTTGGCCGGGGGGGGCAACCAAGAGACCCAGTACTTC. Its protein product is CASSLAGGGNQETQYF.

This rearrangement joins TRBV30 to TRBJ1-1; D ambiguous. The length of the CDR3 is 11 residues. V lost 0 bases to trimming and J lost 11 bases, with 10 bases between them. Looked up from germline, CDR1 is GTSNPN and CDR2 is SVGIG (reference sequence). CDR3 region: CAWSVESRAFF. The CDR3 nucleotides are TGTGCCTGGAGTGTGGAGAGTAGGGCTTTCTTT.

This clone was seen more than once but under ten times. The chain is built from TRBV6-6 and TRBJ1-2; the D is unclear. Germline CDR1 and CDR2: MNHNY and SVGAGI (reference sequence). V lost 6 bases and J lost 6, with 11 bases in between. The CDR3 extends over 12 amino acids. The CDR3 DNA follows: TGTGCCAGCAGCGCTAACGGGGATGGCTACACCTTC. It codes for CASSANGDGYTF.

This rearrangement joins TRBV5-1 to TRBJ2-3; 8 nucleotides align to TRBD2. The CDR3 runs 15 residues. The germline gives CDR1 SGHRS, CDR2 YFSETQ. Trimming took 2 bases from V and 3 from J; bases not matched to a gene: 5. The CDR3 loop is CASSLGLARTDTQYF. The CDR3 DNA reads as TGCGCCAGCAGCTTAGGACTAGCAAGGACAGATACGCAGTATTTT.

The rearrangement uses TRBV30 and TRBJ1-1; D possibly corresponds to TRBD1 (5 bases). Trimming took off 2 bases at V and 1 base at J, with 14 bases between the two ends. CDR1 and CDR2 (germline): GTSNPN, SVGIG (reference sequence). The CDR3 consists of 15 residues. CDR3 amino acids: CAWSLLGHPNTEAFF. The CDR3 region has the DNA TGTGCCTGGAGTCTCCTCGGACACCCGAACACTGAAGCTTTCTTT. The complete variable domain, with remaining parts taken from reference TRBV30 and TRBJ1-1, reads SQTIHQWPATLVQPVGSPLSLECTVEGTSNPNLYWYRQAAGRGLQLLFYSVGIGQISSEVPQNLSASRPQDRQFILSSKKLLLSDSGFYLCAWSLLGHPNTEAFFGQGTRLTVV.

This clone was seen only a few times. The gene calls are TRBV5-1 and TRBJ2-2; TRBD1 agrees at 9 bases. This CDR3 has 15 residues. The junction had 6 bases not matched to a gene; V was cut back by 4 bases and J by 5 bases. The germline CDR1 and CDR2 sequences are SGHRS and YFSETQ. Written as DNA, the CDR3 is TGCGCCAGCAGCCGAGGGACAGGGAGGACCGGGGAGCTGTTTTTT. This gives the protein CASSRGTGRTGELFF.

A few counts support this clone. The chain links TRBV5-1 to TRBJ1-1; tentative D call: TRBD1 (5 bases). Trimming removed 0 bases from V and 8 bases from J, with 14 bases in between. The CDR3 contains 14 residues. CDR1 and CDR2 from the germline V gene are SGHRS and YFSETQ. The CDR3 DNA sequence: TGCGCCAGCAGCTTGGTCGCGCGAGGGACCGAAGCTTTCTTT. It yields the protein CASSLVARGTEAFF.

The chain recombines TRBV7-2 with TRBJ2-7, with 7 bases matching TRBD2. The CDR3 covers 15 residues. CDR1 SGHTA and CDR2 FQGNSA come from the germline V gene. V was pared by 2 bases and J by 0 bases, with 4 bases of the junction left unmatched. The CDR3, as DNA: TGTGCCAGCAGCTTATACAGGACTAGCTCCTACGAGCAGTACTTC. It codes for CASSLYRTSSYEQYF.

This chain uses TRBV19 with TRBJ1-5, with D perhaps TRBD1 (6 bases). Trimming removed 6 bases from V and 4 bases from J, with 13 bases in between. The CDR3 is made up of 14 amino acids. Germline V CDR1 and CDR2: LNHDA, SQIVND (reference sequence). CDR3 region: CASRVTGTNQPQHF. The CDR3 DNA reads TGTGCCAGTAGGGTGACAGGTACAAATCAGCCCCAGCATTTT.

This clone was seen at least ten times. The chain joins TRBV7-8 to TRBJ1-2; D might be TRBD1 (5 bases). V gave up 2 bases and J gave up 8 bases, with 12 bases separating them. Germline CDR1 reads SGHVS; CDR2 reads FQNEAQ. This CDR3 comprises 13 residues. The CDR3 region is CASSLRGAEGYTF. CDR3 bases: TGTGCCAGCAGCTTACGAGGGGCGGAGGGCTACACCTTC.

This clone appeared a few times. DNA for the CDR3: TGTGCCTGGAGTGTATCCGGGACTGGAAACACCATATATTTT. Protein: CAWSVSGTGNTIYF. The chain employs TRBV30 and TRBJ1-3; D is unclear. This CDR3 comprises 14 residues. Germline assignment: CDR1 GTSNPN and CDR2 SVGIG (reference sequence). Trimming removed 0 bases at V and 2 bases at J, with 8 bases between.

The CDR3 sequence is CASSVRPTSGELFF. The CDR3 DNA sequence: TGTGCCAGCAGTGTGCGGCCGACTAGCGGGGAGCTGTTTTTT. The chain couples TRBV6-4 to TRBJ2-2; D possibly corresponds to TRBD2 (6 bases). Trimming took 4 bases from V and 7 from J, leaving 13 bases between them. This CDR3 contains 14 residues. CDR1 is MRHNA and CDR2 is SNTAGT in the germline V gene.

The chain employs TRBV6-5 and TRBJ1-2, with D maybe TRBD1 (5 bases). CDR1 is MNHEY, CDR2 SVGAGI, per germline. The CDR3 consists of 15 residues. V lost 4 bases, J lost 3 bases, and 15 bases lay in between. The CDR3 region has the DNA TGTGCCAGCAGTTCAACCCTGGCAGGGCACTATGGCTACACCTTC. Encoded protein: CASSSTLAGHYGYTF.